This T cell receptor (beta chain) was captured by sequencing in a study of siplizumab effects on memory and regulatory T cells. Turning to this clone: Its antigen remains unknown.

The protocol was immunoSEQ multiplex PCR, while the TCRdb copy is restricted to in-frame clones and leaves out a portion. The profile shows tens of thousands of clones, 94% of them singletons. Study results and caveats: Apparently more diverse than memory cells, naive T cells also seemed major alloresponse contributors. Only a minor fraction of alloreactive clones mapped to unstimulated subsets. Among sequences traceable to unstimulated CD4+ memory cells, alloreactive ones were significantly reduced by siplizumab.

The sequenced sample consisted of non-Treg CD4+ T cells sorted from blood. This receptor was identified in a human donor in good health.

CDR3 sequence (DNA): TGTGCCAGCAAAATCGGGGGGCACAACTATGGCTACACCTTC. Its protein product is CASKIGGHNYGYTF. V is TRBV27 and J is TRBJ1-2; a weak D match, TRBD1 (6 bases). The CDR3 is made up of 14 amino acids. The V gene lost 7 bases and the J gene lost 2 bases, with 14 bases spanning the gap. CDR1 and CDR2 (germline): MNHEY, SMNVEV (reference sequence).